This paragraph covers one T cell receptor beta chain sequence. Its target is unknown. The V segment lost 5 bases and the J segment 7 bases; nucleotides outside the gene matches: 5. Germline V lookup: CDR1 MNHEY, CDR2 SMNVEV (reference sequence). There are 15 residues in the CDR3. These data come from a study of T cell responses to AZD1222 COVID-19 vaccine. Sequenced by immunoSEQ multiplex PCR; TCRdb stores in-frame clones only, minus some. The table records about 150,000 clones, roughly 92% of them present only once. Study-wide results and caveats: Donors were mostly white British, more females; clonal diversity possibly underestimated.

J is TRBJ1-6 and V is TRBV27; 10 bases fit TRBD1. Here the sequenced sample was peripheral blood, taken 28 days after the second AZD1222 dose. This TCR derives from an adult who received the AZD1222 COVID-19 vaccine. CDR3 region: CASSGTGELNSPLHF. The CDR3 DNA reads TGTGCCAGCAGTGGGACAGGGGAGTTAAATTCACCCCTCCACTTT.